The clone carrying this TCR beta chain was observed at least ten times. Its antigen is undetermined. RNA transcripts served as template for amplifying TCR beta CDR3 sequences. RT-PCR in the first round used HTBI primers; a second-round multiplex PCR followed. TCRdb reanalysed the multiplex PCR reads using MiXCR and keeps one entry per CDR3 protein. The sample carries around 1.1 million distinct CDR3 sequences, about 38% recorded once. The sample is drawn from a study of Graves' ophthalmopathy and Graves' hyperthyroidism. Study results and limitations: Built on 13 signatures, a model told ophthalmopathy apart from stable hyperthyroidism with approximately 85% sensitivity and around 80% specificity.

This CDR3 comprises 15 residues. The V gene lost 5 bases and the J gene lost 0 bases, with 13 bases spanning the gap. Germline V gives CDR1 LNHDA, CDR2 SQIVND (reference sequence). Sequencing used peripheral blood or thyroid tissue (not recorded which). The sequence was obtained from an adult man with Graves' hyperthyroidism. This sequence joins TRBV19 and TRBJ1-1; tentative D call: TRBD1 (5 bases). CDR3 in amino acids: CASSPWTPLNTEAFF. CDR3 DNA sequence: TGTGCCAGTAGTCCGTGGACACCCCTGAACACTGAAGCTTTCTTT.